The source of this T cell receptor beta chain is a study of T cell changes during pregnancy in multiple sclerosis. Clones were sequenced by immunoSEQ multiplex PCR, and TCRdb holds only the in-frame ones, with some missing. This sample yields 60,000 to 70,000 clones, of which about nine tenths are seen a single time; about 2.2% belongs to the top ten. There are 14 residues in the CDR3. Trimming took off 1 base at V and 9 bases at J, with 13 bases between the two ends. Germline-derived CDR1 and CDR2 are SGHTA and FQGNSA. This receptor was taken from a female donor in good health, enrolled as a control in a pregnancy study. The chain has TRBV7-2 and TRBJ2-1; possible D gene TRBD1, 5 bases. Here the sequenced sample was peripheral blood, taken in the third trimester of pregnancy. Here the CDR3 DNA reads TGTGCCAGCAGCTTAGTAGGCAGGGATGGTGAGCAGTTCTTC. Protein: CASSLVGRDGEQFF.